This TCR beta chain was obtained from a study of blood T cell repertoires in COVID-19. Study context: Acute-phase and convalescent COVID-19 samples originated in the United States, Italy and Spain.

The CDR3 contains 12 residues. V shed 6 bases and J shed 2 bases, with 10 bases lying between them. CDR1 and CDR2 from the germline V gene are SQVTM and ANQGSEA. Sequencing was performed with immunoSEQ multiplex PCR; in TCRdb, only in-frame clones are kept and a portion is missing. In the table there are approximately 280,000 clones, 85% of which are singletons. Two negative PCRs, clearance, or symptom resolution were required of recovered Cohort 3 donors. The specimen sequenced was PBMCs or T cells enriched from blood (not recorded which). The TCR comes from a woman aged 45 to 65 who had recovered from COVID-19. The genes are TRBV29-1 and TRBJ1-2, with D tentatively TRBD1 (6 bases). CDR3 coding DNA: TGCAGCGTCCTGACAGGAAACTATGGCTACACCTTC. It codes for CSVLTGNYGYTF.